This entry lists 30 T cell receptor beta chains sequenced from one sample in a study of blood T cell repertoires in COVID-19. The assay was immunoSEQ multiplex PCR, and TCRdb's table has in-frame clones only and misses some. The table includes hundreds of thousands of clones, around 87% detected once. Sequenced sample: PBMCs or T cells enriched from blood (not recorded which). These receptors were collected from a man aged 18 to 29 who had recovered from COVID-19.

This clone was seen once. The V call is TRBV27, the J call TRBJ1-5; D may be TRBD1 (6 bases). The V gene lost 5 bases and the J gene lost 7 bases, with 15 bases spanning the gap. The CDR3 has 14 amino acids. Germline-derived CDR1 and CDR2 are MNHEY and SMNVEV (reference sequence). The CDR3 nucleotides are TGTGCCAGCAGTCACTACCAGGGGAGCCAGCCCCAGCATTTT. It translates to CASSHYQGSQPQHF.

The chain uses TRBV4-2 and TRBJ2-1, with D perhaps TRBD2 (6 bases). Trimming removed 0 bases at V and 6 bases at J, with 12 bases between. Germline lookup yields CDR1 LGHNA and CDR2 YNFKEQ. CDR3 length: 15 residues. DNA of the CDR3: TGTGCCAGCAGCCAAGATCTTCTAGCGCGCAATGAGCAGTTCTTC. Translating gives CASSQDLLARNEQFF.

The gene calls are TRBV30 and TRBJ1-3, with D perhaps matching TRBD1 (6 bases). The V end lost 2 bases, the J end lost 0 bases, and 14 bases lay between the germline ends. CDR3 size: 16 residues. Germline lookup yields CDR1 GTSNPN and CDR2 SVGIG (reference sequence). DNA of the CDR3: TGTGCCTGGAGTCCCGGGACACCACACTCTGGAAACACCATATATTTT. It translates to CAWSPGTPHSGNTIYF.

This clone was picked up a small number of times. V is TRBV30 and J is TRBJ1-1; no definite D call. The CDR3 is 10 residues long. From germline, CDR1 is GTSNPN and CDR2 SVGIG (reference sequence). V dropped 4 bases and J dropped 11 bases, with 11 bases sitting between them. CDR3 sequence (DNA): TGTGCCTGGAAGAGGGAATCGGCTTTCTTT. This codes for CAWKRESAFF.

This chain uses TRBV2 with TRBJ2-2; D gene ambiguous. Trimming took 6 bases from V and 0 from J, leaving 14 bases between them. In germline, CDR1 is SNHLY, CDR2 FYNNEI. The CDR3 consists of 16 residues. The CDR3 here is CASRKELLTNTGELFF. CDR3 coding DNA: TGTGCCAGCAGGAAGGAGCTACTAACGAACACCGGGGAGCTGTTTTTT. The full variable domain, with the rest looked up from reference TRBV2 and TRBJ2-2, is EPEVTQTPSHQVTQMGQEVILRCVPISNHLYFYWYRQILGQKVEFLVSFYNNEISEKSEIFDDQFSVERPDGSNFTLKIRSTKLEDSAMYFCASRKELLTNTGELFFGEGSRLTVL.

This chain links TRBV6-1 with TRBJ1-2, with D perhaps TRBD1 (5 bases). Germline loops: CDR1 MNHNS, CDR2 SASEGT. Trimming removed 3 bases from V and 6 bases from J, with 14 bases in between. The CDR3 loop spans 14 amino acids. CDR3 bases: TGTGCCAGCAGTGAGGTGGGGCGGATTAATGGCTACACCTTC. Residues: CASSEVGRINGYTF.

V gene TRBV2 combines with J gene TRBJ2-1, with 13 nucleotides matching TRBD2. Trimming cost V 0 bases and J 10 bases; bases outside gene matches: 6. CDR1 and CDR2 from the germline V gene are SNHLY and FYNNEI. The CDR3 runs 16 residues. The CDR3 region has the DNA TGTGCCAGCAGTGAAGCGCTTCGGGGACTAGCGGGGGAGCAGTTCTTC. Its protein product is CASSEALRGLAGEQFF.

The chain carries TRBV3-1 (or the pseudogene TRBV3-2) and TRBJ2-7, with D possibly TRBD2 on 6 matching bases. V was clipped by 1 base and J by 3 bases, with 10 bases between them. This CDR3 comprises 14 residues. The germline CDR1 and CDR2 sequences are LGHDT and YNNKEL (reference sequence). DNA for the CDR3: TGTGCCAGCAGCCAAGTTTCGGGGGACTACGAGCAGTACTTC. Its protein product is CASSQVSGDYEQYF.

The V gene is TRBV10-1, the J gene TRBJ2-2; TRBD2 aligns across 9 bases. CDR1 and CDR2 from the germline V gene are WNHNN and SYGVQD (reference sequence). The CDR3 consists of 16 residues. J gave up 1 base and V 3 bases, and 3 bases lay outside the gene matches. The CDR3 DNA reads TGCGCCAGCAGTGATGGAGCGGGGGGGAACACCGGGGAGCTGTTTTTT. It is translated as CASSDGAGGNTGELFF.

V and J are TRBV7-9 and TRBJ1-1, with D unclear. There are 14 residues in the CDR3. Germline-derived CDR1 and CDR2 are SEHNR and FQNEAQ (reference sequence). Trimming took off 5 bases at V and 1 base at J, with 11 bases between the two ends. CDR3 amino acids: CASSHHTRNTEAFF. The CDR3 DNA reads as TGTGCCAGCAGCCATCATACAAGGAACACTGAAGCTTTCTTT.

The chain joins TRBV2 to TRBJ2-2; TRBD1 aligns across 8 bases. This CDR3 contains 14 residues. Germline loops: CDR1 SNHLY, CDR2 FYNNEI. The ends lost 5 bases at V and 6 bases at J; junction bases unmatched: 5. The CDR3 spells CASSFRTGSGELFF. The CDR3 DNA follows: TGTGCCAGCAGTTTTAGGACAGGGTCCGGGGAGCTGTTTTTT. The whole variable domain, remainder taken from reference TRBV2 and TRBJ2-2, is EPEVTQTPSHQVTQMGQEVILRCVPISNHLYFYWYRQILGQKVEFLVSFYNNEISEKSEIFDDQFSVERPDGSNFTLKIRSTKLEDSAMYFCASSFRTGSGELFFGEGSRLTVL.

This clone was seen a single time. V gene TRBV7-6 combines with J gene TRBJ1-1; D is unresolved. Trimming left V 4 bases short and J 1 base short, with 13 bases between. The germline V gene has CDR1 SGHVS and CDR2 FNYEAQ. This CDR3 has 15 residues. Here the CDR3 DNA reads TGTGCCAGCAGCTCCCGTCAGGAAGCGAACACTGAAGCTTTCTTT. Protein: CASSSRQEANTEAFF.

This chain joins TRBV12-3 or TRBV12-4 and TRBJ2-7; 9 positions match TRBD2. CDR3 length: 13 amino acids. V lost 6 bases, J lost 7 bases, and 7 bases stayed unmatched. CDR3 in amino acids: CASRVAGAREQYF. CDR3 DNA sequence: TGTGCCAGCAGAGTAGCGGGAGCGAGGGAGCAGTACTTC.

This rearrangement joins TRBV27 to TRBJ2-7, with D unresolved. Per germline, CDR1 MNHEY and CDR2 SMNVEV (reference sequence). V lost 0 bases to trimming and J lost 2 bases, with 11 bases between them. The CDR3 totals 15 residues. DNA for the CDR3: TGTGCCAGCAGTTTATCGTCGCAACTTACCTACGAGCAGTACTTC. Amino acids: CASSLSSQLTYEQYF.

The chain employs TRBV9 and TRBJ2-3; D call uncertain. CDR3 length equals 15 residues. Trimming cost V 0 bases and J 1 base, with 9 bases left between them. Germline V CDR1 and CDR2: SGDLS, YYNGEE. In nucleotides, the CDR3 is TGTGCCAGCAGCGTAGTGGGCCTGCGCACAGATACGCAGTATTTT. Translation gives CASSVVGLRTDTQYF. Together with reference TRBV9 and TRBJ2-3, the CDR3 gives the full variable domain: DSGVTQTPKHLITATGQRVTLRCSPRSGDLSVYWYQQSLDQGLQFLIQYYNGEERAKGNILERFSAQQFPDLHSELNLSSLELGDSALYFCASSVVGLRTDTQYFGPGTRLTVL.

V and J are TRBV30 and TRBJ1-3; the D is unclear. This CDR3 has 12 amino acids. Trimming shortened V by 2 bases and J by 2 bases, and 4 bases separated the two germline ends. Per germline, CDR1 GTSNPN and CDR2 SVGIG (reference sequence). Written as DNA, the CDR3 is TGTGCCTGGAGTCCCACTGGAAACACCATATATTTT. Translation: CAWSPTGNTIYF.

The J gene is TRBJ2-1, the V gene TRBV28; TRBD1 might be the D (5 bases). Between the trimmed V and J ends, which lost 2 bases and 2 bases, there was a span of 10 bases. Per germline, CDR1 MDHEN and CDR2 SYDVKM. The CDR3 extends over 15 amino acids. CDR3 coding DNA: TGTGCCAGCAGTTTACAGGGCTTACCCTACAATGAGCAGTTCTTC. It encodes CASSLQGLPYNEQFF.

This chain's CDR3 is CASSLGGRVSGYTF. The CDR3 nucleotides are TGTGCCAGCAGCTTAGGTGGCAGGGTGAGCGGCTACACCTTC. V is TRBV7-6 and J is TRBJ1-2, with D tentatively TRBD1 (5 bases). The length of the CDR3 is 14 residues. V was clipped by 1 base and J by 8 bases, with 14 bases between them. The germline V gene encodes CDR1 SGHVS and CDR2 FNYEAQ.

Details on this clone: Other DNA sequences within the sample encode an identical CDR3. CDR3 nucleotides: TGTGCCAGCAGTGACTCCCGGTATGGCTACACCTTC. It is translated as CASSDSRYGYTF. The J gene is TRBJ1-2, the V gene TRBV6-4; no reliable D call. Germline V lookup: CDR1 MRHNA, CDR2 SNTAGT. CDR3 length: 12 amino acids. V was cut by 0 bases and J by 5 bases, with 4 bases left in between.

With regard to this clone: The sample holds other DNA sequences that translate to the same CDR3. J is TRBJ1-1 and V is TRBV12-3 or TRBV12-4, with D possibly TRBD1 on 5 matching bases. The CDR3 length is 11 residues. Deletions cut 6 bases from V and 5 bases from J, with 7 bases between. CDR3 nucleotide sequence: TGTGCCAGCAGACGGGGGACTGAAGCTTTCTTT. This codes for CASRRGTEAFF.

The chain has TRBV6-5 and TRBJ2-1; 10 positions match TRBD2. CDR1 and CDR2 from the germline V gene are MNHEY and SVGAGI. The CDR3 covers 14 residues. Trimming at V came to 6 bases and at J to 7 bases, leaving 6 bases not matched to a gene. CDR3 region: CASSHRTSGNEQFF. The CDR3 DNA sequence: TGTGCCAGCAGCCACAGGACTAGCGGAAATGAGCAGTTCTTC.

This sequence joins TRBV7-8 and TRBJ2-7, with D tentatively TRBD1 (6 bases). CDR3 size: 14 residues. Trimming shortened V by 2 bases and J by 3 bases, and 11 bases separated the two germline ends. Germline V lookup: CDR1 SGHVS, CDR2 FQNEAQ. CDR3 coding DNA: TGTGCCAGCAGCTTAAGACAGGAGAACTACGAGCAGTACTTC. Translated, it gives CASSLRQENYEQYF.

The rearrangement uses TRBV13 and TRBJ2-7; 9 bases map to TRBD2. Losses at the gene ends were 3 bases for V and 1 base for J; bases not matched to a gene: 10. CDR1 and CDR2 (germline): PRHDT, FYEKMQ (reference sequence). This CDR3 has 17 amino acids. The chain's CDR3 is CASSLAGGGGRSYEQYF. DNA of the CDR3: TGTGCCAGCAGCTTGGCGGGAGGGGGAGGGCGTTCCTACGAGCAGTACTTC.

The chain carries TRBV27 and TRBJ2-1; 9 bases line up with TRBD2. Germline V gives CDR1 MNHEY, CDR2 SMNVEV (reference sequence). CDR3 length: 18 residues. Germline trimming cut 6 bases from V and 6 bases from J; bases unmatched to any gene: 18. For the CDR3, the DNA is TGTGCCAGCAGCCGTATGGGCGGGAGGGCCTCTTCGAGCAATGAGCAGTTCTTC. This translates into CASSRMGGRASSSNEQFF.

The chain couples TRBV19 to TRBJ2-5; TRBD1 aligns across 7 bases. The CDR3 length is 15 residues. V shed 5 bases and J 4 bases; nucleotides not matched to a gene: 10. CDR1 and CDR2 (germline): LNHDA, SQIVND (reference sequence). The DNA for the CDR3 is TGTGCCAGTAGTTTACAGGGGTATTACGGAGAGACCCAGTACTTC. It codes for CASSLQGYYGETQYF.

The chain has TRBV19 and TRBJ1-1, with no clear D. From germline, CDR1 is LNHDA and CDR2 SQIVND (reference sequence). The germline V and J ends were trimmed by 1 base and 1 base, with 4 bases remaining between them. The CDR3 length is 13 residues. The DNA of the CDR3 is TGTGCCAGTAGTATAGTCCAGAACACTGAAGCTTTCTTT. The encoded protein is CASSIVQNTEAFF.

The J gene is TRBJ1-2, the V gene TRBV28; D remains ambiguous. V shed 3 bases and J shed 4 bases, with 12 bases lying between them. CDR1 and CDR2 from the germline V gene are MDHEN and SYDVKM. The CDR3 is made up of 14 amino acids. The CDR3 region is CASSLGSRPYGYTF. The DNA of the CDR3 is TGTGCCAGCAGTTTGGGCAGTAGACCCTATGGCTACACCTTC.

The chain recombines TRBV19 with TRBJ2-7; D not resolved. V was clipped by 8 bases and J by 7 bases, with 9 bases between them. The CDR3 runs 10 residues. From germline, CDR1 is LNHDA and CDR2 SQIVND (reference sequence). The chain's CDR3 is CASSDGEQYF. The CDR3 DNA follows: TGTGCCAGTTCCGACGGGGAGCAGTACTTC.

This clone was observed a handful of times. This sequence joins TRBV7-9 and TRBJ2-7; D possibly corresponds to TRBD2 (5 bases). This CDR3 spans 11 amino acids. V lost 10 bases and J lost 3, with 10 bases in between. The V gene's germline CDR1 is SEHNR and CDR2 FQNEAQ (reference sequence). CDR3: CATGNHYEQYF. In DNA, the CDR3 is TGTGCCACGGGGAATCACTACGAGCAGTACTTC.

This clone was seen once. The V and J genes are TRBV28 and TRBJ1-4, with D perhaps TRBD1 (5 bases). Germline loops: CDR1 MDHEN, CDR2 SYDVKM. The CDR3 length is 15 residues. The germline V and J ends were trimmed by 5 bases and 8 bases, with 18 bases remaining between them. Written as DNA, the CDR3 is TGTGCCAGCAGTCAACCAAACCAGGGTAACGAAAAACTGTTTTTT. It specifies CASSQPNQGNEKLFF.